This entry lists 15 T cell receptor beta chains sequenced from one sample in a study of blood T cell repertoires in COVID-19. The data were produced by immunoSEQ multiplex PCR, yet TCRdb's version contains in-frame clones alone and is incomplete. This table has 200,000 to 250,000 clones, around 89% appearing once. Sequenced material: peripheral blood. The source is a woman aged 25 to 39 with COVID-19, enrolled during active disease.

The chain is built from TRBV12-3 or TRBV12-4 and TRBJ1-2; 9 bases align to TRBD1. This CDR3 spans 12 amino acids. Losses at the gene ends were 6 bases for V and 8 bases for J; bases not matched to a gene: 4. For the CDR3, the DNA is TGTGCCAGCAGGACAGGGGGGGGAGGCTACACCTTC. Amino acids: CASRTGGGGYTF.

The chain links TRBV5-1 to TRBJ1-2; D might be TRBD1 (6 bases). Per the germline V gene, CDR1 is SGHRS and CDR2 is YFSETQ. The CDR3 runs to 17 residues. The V and J ends lost 5 bases and 2 bases respectively, with 22 bases between them. CDR3 nucleotides: TGCGCCAGCAGTCCATCAGATGGATGGGACAAGAACTATGGCTACACCTTC. Encoded protein: CASSPSDGWDKNYGYTF.

The genes are TRBV28 and TRBJ1-2; the D gene is possibly TRBD1 (5 bases). The CDR3 is 13 amino acids. Germline V CDR1 and CDR2: MDHEN, SYDVKM. V was pared by 5 bases and J by 6 bases, with 13 bases between. CDR3 protein: CASSPGQGNGYTF. CDR3 nucleotides: TGTGCCAGCAGTCCCGGACAAGGGAATGGCTACACCTTC.

The gene calls are TRBV7-2 and TRBJ2-1; TRBD1 matches 9 bases. V shed 5 bases, J shed 3 bases, and the junction held 5 bases outside the gene matches. The CDR3 is made up of 15 amino acids. Germline CDR1 SGHTA, CDR2 FQGNSA. The DNA of the CDR3 is TGTGCCAGCAGCCAAACAGGGGGCAGCTACAATGAGCAGTTCTTC. Residues: CASSQTGGSYNEQFF.

This clone has a handful of counts. The chain joins TRBV19 to TRBJ1-5; D is possibly TRBD1 (6 bases). This CDR3 has 15 amino acids. Trimming left V 3 bases short and J 3 bases short, with 12 bases between. Germline V gene data show CDR1 as LNHDA and CDR2 as SQIVND (reference sequence). CDR3 bases: TGTGCCAGTAGTATTAGTGGGGGCCTCAATCAGCCCCAGCATTTT. This translates into CASSISGGLNQPQHF. Full variable domain (outside the CDR3, taken from reference TRBV19 and TRBJ1-5): DGGITQSPKYLFRKEGQNVTLSCEQNLNHDAMYWYRQDPGQGLRLIYYSQIVNDFQKGDIAEGYSVSREKKESFPLTVTSAQKNPTAFYLCASSISGGLNQPQHFGDGTRLSIL.

This clone was counted a few times. The CDR3 reads CASSQDWTAPYEQYF. DNA of the CDR3: TGCGCCAGCAGCCAAGACTGGACAGCTCCCTACGAGCAGTACTTC. J is TRBJ2-7 and V is TRBV4-3, with a tentative D call TRBD1 (6 bases). The CDR3 totals 15 residues. Trimming removed 0 bases from V and 2 bases from J, with 11 bases in between. The germline CDR1 and CDR2 sequences are LGHNA and YSLEER.

V and J are TRBV5-5 and TRBJ2-7, with 10 positions matching TRBD1. CDR3 size: 14 residues. Germline V gene lookup returns CDR1 SGHKS and CDR2 YYEKEE (reference sequence). V lost 2 bases, J lost 4 bases, and 3 bases stayed unmatched. CDR3 sequence reads: CASSLDRGHYEQYF. The CDR3 DNA reads TGTGCCAGCAGCTTAGACAGGGGGCATTACGAGCAGTACTTC. Filled out from reference TRBV5-5 and TRBJ2-7, the complete variable domain reads DAGVTQSPTHLIKTRGQQVTLRCSPISGHKSVSWYQQVLGQGPQFIFQYYEKEERGRGNFPDRFSARQFPNYSSELNVNALLLGDSALYLCASSLDRGHYEQYFGPGTRLTVT.

V and J are TRBV30 and TRBJ1-4; D remains ambiguous. CDR1 and CDR2 from the germline V gene are GTSNPN and SVGIG (reference sequence). This CDR3 contains 15 residues. V dropped 3 bases and J dropped 0 bases, with 11 bases sitting between them. Here the CDR3 DNA reads TGTGCCTGGAGCGAAAGAGGTGCAACTAATGAAAAACTGTTTTTT. Its protein is CAWSERGATNEKLFF.

The chain has TRBV6-2 or TRBV6-3 and TRBJ1-5; a weak D match, TRBD1 (6 bases). The germline gives CDR1 MNHEY, CDR2 SVGEGT. V shed 5 bases and J shed 1 base, with 18 bases lying between them. This CDR3 has 17 amino acids. As DNA, the CDR3 is TGTGCCAGCAGTATAACCATTTCCGGGACAAGCAATCAGCCCCAGCATTTT. Encoded protein: CASSITISGTSNQPQHF.

CDR3 amino acids: CASSMTPSYEQYF. CDR3 DNA sequence: TGTGCCAGTAGTATGACACCGTCCTACGAGCAGTACTTC. The V call is TRBV19, the J call TRBJ2-7; no firm D call. V lost 3 bases, J lost 1 base, and 7 bases lay in between. The germline V gene encodes CDR1 LNHDA and CDR2 SQIVND (reference sequence). The length of the CDR3 is 13 residues.

This chain links TRBV6-1 with TRBJ2-7, with 9 positions matching TRBD1. Germline CDR1 is MNHNS and CDR2 is SASEGT. The trim removed 3 bases at V and 0 bases at J, leaving 9 bases unmatched. The CDR3 loop spans 17 amino acids. The CDR3 sequence: CASSETLGQGSSYEQYF. The CDR3 bases are TGTGCCAGCAGTGAGACACTCGGACAGGGGAGCTCCTACGAGCAGTACTTC.

This clone has just a few counts. The V gene is TRBV10-1, the J gene TRBJ1-6, with 7 bases matching TRBD1. Germline assignment: CDR1 WNHNN and CDR2 SYGVQD (reference sequence). This CDR3 spans 18 amino acids. Trimming removed 7 bases from V and 7 bases from J; junction bases left unmatched: 19. DNA for the CDR3: TGCGCCAGCATCCCTGACAGGGCGGTTGGCCAAGAAAATTCACCCCTCCACTTT. Translation gives CASIPDRAVGQENSPLHF.

The V gene is TRBV12-3 or TRBV12-4, the J gene TRBJ1-2; D might be TRBD1 (5 bases). This CDR3 is 13 amino acids long. The V end lost 7 bases, the J end lost 5 bases, and 14 bases lay between the germline ends. This chain's CDR3 is CASNIGASYGYTF. As DNA, the CDR3 is TGTGCCAGCAACATAGGGGCAAGTTATGGCTACACCTTC.

This clone was picked up one time. The chain couples TRBV7-2 to TRBJ1-1; no firm D call. CDR1 and CDR2 from the germline V gene are SGHTA and FQGNSA. The CDR3 extends over 15 amino acids. The germline V and J ends were trimmed by 3 bases and 0 bases, with 11 bases remaining between them. The CDR3 DNA follows: TGTGCCAGCAGCTTCGAGGGAGACATGAACACTGAAGCTTTCTTT. It encodes CASSFEGDMNTEAFF. Combining the CDR3 with reference TRBV7-2 and TRBJ1-1 gives the whole variable domain GAGVSQSPSNKVTEKGKDVELRCDPISGHTALYWYRQSLGQGLEFLIYFQGNSAPDKSGLPSDRFSAERTGGSVSTLTIQRTQQEDSAVYLCASSFEGDMNTEAFFGQGTRLTVV.

The chain couples TRBV6-5 to TRBJ1-4; no firm D call. Germline lookup yields CDR1 MNHEY and CDR2 SVGAGI. The CDR3 spans 12 residues. Trimming took 3 bases from V and 8 from J, leaving 7 bases between them. CDR3 residues: CASSYRSEKLFF. Here the CDR3 DNA reads TGTGCCAGCAGTTATCGGTCAGAAAAACTGTTTTTT.